This TCR beta chain was recovered during a study of T cell responses to AZD1222 COVID-19 vaccine. Concerning this clone itself: The antigen remains undetermined.

Study observations and caveats: Among spike-specific TCRs, nearly half reportedly target unmutated variant regions. Rises in breadth and depth of Spike-specific TCRs came after two AZD1222 doses. Only six individuals given AZD1222 were seropositive at baseline. None of the repertoires were sampled until the peak T cell response had passed.

V lost 1 base, J lost 3 bases, and 21 bases lay in between. Germline CDR1 reads SNHLY; CDR2 reads FYNNEI. This CDR3 comprises 19 residues. Assay used: immunoSEQ multiplex PCR; TCRdb lists only in-frame clones, some missing. The sample lists 150,000 to 200,000 clones; more than 75% were seen once. This specimen was peripheral blood, taken on day 0 of MenACWY control vaccination. V is TRBV2 and J is TRBJ1-4, with D possibly TRBD1 on 6 matching bases. This clonotype was obtained from an adult in good health. CDR3 nucleotides: TGTGCCAGCAGTGAAGAGGCCCCCGGGGGCGCGCCCTCTAATGAAAAACTGTTTTTT. The encoded protein is CASSEEAPGGAPSNEKLFF.